This T cell receptor (beta chain) was recovered during a study of T cells in Graves' hyperthyroidism and ophthalmopathy. Study-level background: Peripheral blood specimens were obtained at initial diagnosis, prior to any treatment. Study-wide results and limits: Most expanded thyroid clonotypes above 0.001 recurred in blood.

V was pared by 6 bases and J by 0 bases, with 3 bases of the junction left unmatched. Germline CDR1 reads LGHDT; CDR2 reads YNNKEL (reference sequence). The CDR3 totals 14 residues. The investigators amplified TCR beta CDR3 regions from RNA transcripts. The study used the HTBI primer set for a first-round RT-PCR of the TCR CDR3. From the multiplex PCR reads, TCRdb called clonotypes with MiXCR, one entry per CDR3 protein. The repertoire holds 300,000 or so distinct CDR3 sequences, 21% seen once, with around half in the top ten. This clonotype was recorded at least ten times. What it recognizes is unknown.

The J gene is TRBJ1-2, the V gene TRBV3-1; 8 bases align to TRBD1. Sequencing was performed on blood. This TCR was sampled from a woman aged 50 to 60 with Graves' hyperthyroidism. The CDR3 nucleotides read TGTGCCAGCAGAACAGGGGGGTCTAACTATGGCTACACCTTC. The encoded protein is CASRTGGSNYGYTF.